This T cell receptor beta chain was recovered during a study of tumor-infiltrating lymphocytes in primary liver carcinoma. Germline DNA was also extracted, with blood RNA taken from unsorted whole blood. CDR1 MNHEY and CDR2 SVGEGT come from the germline V gene. This CDR3 comprises 14 residues. V was clipped by 0 bases and J by 4 bases; unmatched bases: 3. Starting from about 0.5 ug of total RNA, TCR beta cDNA was produced with a primer in the constant region. Construction of TCR beta libraries relied on three successive nested multiplex PCR rounds employing slightly modified ARM-PCR. Both of the initial two PCR rounds ran for around 9 cycles and employed TRBV1-TRBV30 forward primers alongside a C-beta reverse primer. In TCRdb, the multiplex PCR reads were re-called with MiXCR into one record per CDR3 protein. The data show around 330,000 distinct CDR3 sequences, roughly two thirds seen once.

The J gene is TRBJ2-7, the V gene TRBV6-2 or TRBV6-3, with TRBD1 identical over 7 bases. The sequence was collected from a middle-aged man with primary liver carcinoma and hepatitis B virus infection. Input material: peripheral blood. CDR3 sequence reads: CASSYSGTAYEQYF. CDR3 DNA: TGTGCCAGCAGTTACTCTGGGACAGCTTACGAGCAGTACTTC.